This T cell receptor (beta chain) is drawn from a study of T cells in Graves' hyperthyroidism and ophthalmopathy. RNA transcripts served as the template for amplifying TCR beta CDR3 regions. First-round RT-PCR targeting the TCR CDR3 was performed with the HTBI primer set. TCRdb passed the multiplex PCR reads through MiXCR, listing each CDR3 protein once. This sample has over 650,000 distinct CDR3 sequences; 15% to 20% occur once, and the top ten carry approximately 8.4%. This receptor was identified in a man aged 18-30 years with Graves' hyperthyroidism. The sample taken for sequencing was blood.

CDR3 sequence: CASRDFASTDTQYF. The CDR3 DNA reads as TGTGCCAGCAGGGACTTTGCTAGCACAGATACGCAGTATTTT. V usage is TRBV6-2 or TRBV6-3 and J usage is TRBJ2-3; D might be TRBD2 (5 bases). V gave up 6 bases and J gave up 0 bases, with 10 bases separating them. CDR1 is MNHEY and CDR2 is SVGEGT in the germline V gene. CDR3 size: 14 residues.